This passage covers 12 T cell receptor beta chains from one sample sequenced in a study of vaccination and CD4 T cells after COVID-19. Sequenced with the Oncomine TCR Beta short-read assay was DNA taken from cultured CD4+ T cells. TCRdb fed the PCR reads into MiXCR, producing one record per CDR3 protein. The sample has around 20,000 distinct CDR3 sequences, around 45% seen once. The treatment was: approximately 10-day PBMC culture with coronavirus spike peptide pools or control peptides (ViraFEST assay). These receptors have no known antigen. This material consisted of CD4+ T cells from blood, cultured in vitro, taken before SARS-CoV-2 vaccination. These receptors were obtained from a human donor who had recovered from COVID-19.

CDR3 in amino acids: CASSNDRVIGYTF. In DNA, the CDR3 is TGTGCCAGCAGCAACGACAGGGTAATCGGCTACACCTTC. The chain links TRBV7-2 to TRBJ1-2; 7 bases are a match to TRBD1. V lost 5 bases and J lost 8; bases outside the gene matches: 8. The germline V gene has CDR1 SGHTA and CDR2 FQGNSA. This CDR3 has 13 amino acids.

The chain links TRBV20-1 to TRBJ1-5; 7 bases match TRBD1. Germline V lookup: CDR1 DFQATT, CDR2 SNEGSKA (reference sequence). The CDR3 spans 15 residues. Losses at the gene ends were 5 bases for V and 3 bases for J; bases not matched to a gene: 10. The CDR3 nucleotides are TGCAGTGCTCGCAAGACCGGACAGGTCAATCAGCCCCAGCATTTT. It specifies CSARKTGQVNQPQHF.

The chain joins TRBV5-8 to TRBJ1-1; the match to TRBD1 covers 7 bases. V lost 3 bases, J lost 11 bases, and 7 bases stayed unmatched. Germline V gene lookup returns CDR1 SGHTS and CDR2 YDEGEE. The CDR3 runs 12 residues. In nucleotides, the CDR3 is TGTGCCAGCAGCTACCGACAGGGTACGGCTTTCTTT. This codes for CASSYRQGTAFF.

This clonotype turned up a few times. The chain has TRBV7-9 and TRBJ2-6; 8 nucleotides align to TRBD2. With V trimmed by 7 bases and J by 3 bases, 8 bases remained unmatched. The CDR3 totals 16 residues. The germline CDR1 and CDR2 sequences are SEHNR and FQNEAQ (reference sequence). The CDR3 DNA reads TGTGCCAGCAACCTCGCGGGGGGCGGTGGGGCCAACGTCCTGACTTTC. Translating it yields CASNLAGGGGANVLTF. The full variable domain, in which reference TRBV7-9 and TRBJ2-6 provide the parts outside the CDR3, is DTGVSQNPRHKITKRGQNVTFRCDPISEHNRLYWYRQTLGQGPEFLTYFQNEAQLEKSRLLSDRFSAERPKGSFSTLEIQRTEQGDSAMYLCASNLAGGGGANVLTFGAGSRLTVL.

This rearrangement joins TRBV19 to TRBJ2-1; 11 bases are shared with TRBD2. The CDR3 is 16 amino acids. Germline CDR1 and CDR2: LNHDA and SQIVND (reference sequence). Losses at the gene ends were 6 bases for V and 3 bases for J; bases not matched to a gene: 7. CDR3 bases: TGTGCCAGTAGCTCGAGGGGGACTAGCGGCTACAATGAGCAGTTCTTC. Its protein product is CASSSRGTSGYNEQFF.

V usage is TRBV6-1 and J usage is TRBJ2-3; 7 nucleotides line up with TRBD2. This CDR3 has 15 residues. Germline CDR1 MNHNS, CDR2 SASEGT. Trimming cost V 5 bases and J 1 base; bases outside gene matches: 6. The CDR3 loop reads CASSTMAGGTDTQYF. The CDR3, as DNA: TGTGCCAGCAGTACGATGGCGGGGGGCACAGATACGCAGTATTTT.

The CDR3 sequence is CASSLYLGSSEAFF. The CDR3 coding sequence is TGTGCCAGCAGCTTATACTTGGGTTCATCTGAAGCTTTCTTT. V and J are TRBV11-3 and TRBJ1-1; no reliable D call. This CDR3 contains 14 residues. Germline CDR1 is SGHNT and CDR2 is YENEEA. Trimming pared 2 bases from V and 6 bases from J, leaving 13 bases between.

This clonotype is a singleton in its sample. This sequence joins TRBV7-9 and TRBJ2-7, with D tentatively TRBD2 (7 bases). Germline V lookup: CDR1 SEHNR, CDR2 FQNEAQ (reference sequence). V shed 1 base and J shed 5 bases, with 9 bases lying between them. This CDR3 has 13 residues. In nucleotides, the CDR3 is TGTGCCAGCAGCTTAGTCGGGGGGCACGAGCAGTACTTC. This translates into CASSLVGGHEQYF.

The chain joins TRBV20-1 to TRBJ1-1; D is undetermined. Germline V gene lookup returns CDR1 DFQATT and CDR2 SNEGSKA (reference sequence). CDR3 length: 14 residues. Trimming shortened V by 1 base and J by 5 bases, and 14 bases separated the two germline ends. The CDR3 DNA reads TGCAGTGCTAGAGGGGAAAGGGAAGGTACTGAAGCTTTCTTT. Translation: CSARGEREGTEAFF.

A remark on this clonotype: Without the conserved terminal phenylalanine or tryptophan, this CDR3 likely stems from a read error. This chain links TRBV28 with TRBJ1-5; D not certain. The CDR3 sequence is 15 residues long. Germline-derived CDR1 and CDR2 are MDHEN and SYDVKM. Trimming took 1 base from V and 0 from J, leaving 7 bases between them. CDR3 in amino acids: CASSLLGHSNQPQHL. The CDR3, as DNA: TGTGCCAGCAGTTTATTAGGGCATAGCAATCAGCCCCAGCATCTT.

This clonotype was detected only a few times. This chain uses TRBV6-1 with TRBJ1-2; maybe TRBD1 (6 bases). Trimming removed 8 bases from V and 0 bases from J, with 10 bases in between. Looked up from germline, CDR1 is MNHNS and CDR2 is SASEGT. The CDR3 has 13 amino acids. The CDR3 protein is CASGQSPNYGYTF. As DNA, the CDR3 is TGTGCCAGCGGACAGAGTCCTAACTATGGCTACACCTTC.

V and J are TRBV20-1 and TRBJ1-1; no clear D gene. V shed 2 bases and J shed 1 base, with 11 bases lying between them. This CDR3 spans 14 amino acids. Germline V gives CDR1 DFQATT, CDR2 SNEGSKA (reference sequence). This CDR3 is CSARKRNQNTEAFF. CDR3 nucleotide sequence: TGCAGTGCTAGAAAACGGAACCAGAACACTGAAGCTTTCTTT.